This TCR beta chain was obtained from a study of blood T cell repertoires in COVID-19. Study overall: Spain, Italy and the United States supplied samples that represented acute and convalescent COVID-19.

This CDR3 is 12 amino acids long. The assay was immunoSEQ multiplex PCR, and TCRdb's table has in-frame clones only and misses some. The sample includes about 140,000 clones, more than 60% seen only once; the top ten take about 8.4%. The V gene is TRBV12-2, the J gene TRBJ2-2; the table names TRBD2, a call not compared with the DNA. TRBV12-2 is an annotated pseudogene. The sample consisted of peripheral blood. The receptor comes from a woman aged 45 to 65 with active or convalescent COVID-19. CDR3: CAMRSSRGELFF. CDR3 coding DNA: TGTGCAATGCGGTCTTCTCGGGGGGAGCTGTTTTTT.